This is a list of T cell receptor beta chains from one sample in a study of blood T cell repertoires in COVID-19. Clones were sequenced by immunoSEQ multiplex PCR, and TCRdb holds only the in-frame ones, with some missing. The sample holds some 200,000 clones; 70% to 90% are singletons and the top ten take 0.6% to 0.9%. Sequences were obtained from peripheral blood. These receptors were collected from a woman in her 70s with acute or convalescent COVID-19. CDR3s include the opening cysteine and the closing phenylalanine or tryptophan. The D gene is left open where the match is weak. A row's size may be missing; if present it is once, few, many or a size class.

cdr3_nt,cdr3_aa,j_call,d_call,clone_size,v_call
TGTGCCAGCAGCTTAAGCCGGACAGCTAATCAGCCCCAGCATTTT,CASSLSRTANQPQHF,TRBJ1-5,.,.,TRBV7-2
TGCGCCAGCAGTTCGAGCCGCGCGGGGAATTCACCCCTCCACTTT,CASSSSRAGNSPLHF,TRBJ1-6,.,once,TRBV10-2
TGTGCCAGCAGTTCAGAGCACACAGTGGCCAATTCACCCCTCCACTTT,CASSSEHTVANSPLHF,TRBJ1-6,.,.,TRBV6-5
TGTGCCAGCAGTGGGCGGGCGACCATCGGGGAGCTGTTTTTT,CASSGRATIGELFF,TRBJ2-2,.,.,TRBV6-2/TRBV6-3
TGTGCCAGCAGTCTGAGTCTAATCGGGGACACTGAAGCTTTCTTT,CASSLSLIGDTEAFF,TRBJ1-1,.,.,TRBV27
TGCGCCAGGAGCAGGGGGCCTGGAAACACCATATATTTT,CARSRGPGNTIYF,TRBJ1-3,TRBD1,.,TRBV5-1
TGTGCCAGCTTTTCGACAGGGACTGAAAAACTGTTTTTT,CASFSTGTEKLFF,TRBJ1-4,TRBD1,.,TRBV6-6
TGTGCCAGCAGCCCGTGGACAGGGGGAGGCACAGATACGCAGTATTTT,CASSPWTGGGTDTQYF,TRBJ2-3,TRBD1,.,TRBV9
TGTGCCAGCAGCTTCGCAGATACGCAGTATTTT,CASSFADTQYF,TRBJ2-3,.,.,TRBV7-2
TGTGCCAGCAGCGATAGCGGGCGTAGCACAGATACGCAGTATTTT,CASSDSGRSTDTQYF,TRBJ2-3,TRBD2,.,TRBV7-6
TGTGCCAGCAGGGGTAAGCGCGGTGGCTACACCTTC,CASRGKRGGYTF,TRBJ1-2,.,.,TRBV21-1
TGTGCTAGTGGACGGGGAGTTAGCAATCAGCCCCAGCATTTT,CASGRGVSNQPQHF,TRBJ1-5,.,.,TRBV12-5
TGTGCCAGCAGTGAGACAGGGCCCCCTGGCTACACCTTC,CASSETGPPGYTF,TRBJ1-2,TRBD1,.,TRBV2
TGTGCCAGCTTTAACCCGGGACAGGGGGATGACATTCAGTACTTC,CASFNPGQGDDIQYF,TRBJ2-4,TRBD1,.,TRBV28
TGTGCCAGCAGTGACCCTCGGACAGGGGAGCAGTTCTTC,CASSDPRTGEQFF,TRBJ2-1,TRBD1,.,TRBV25-1
TGTGCCAGCAGCTCATCGCGGGGGGAGAATGAGCAGTTCTTC,CASSSSRGENEQFF,TRBJ2-1,TRBD2,.,TRBV11-1
TGTGCCAGCAGCCTGGGCCGGGACAGTACCTACAATGAGCAGTTCTTC,CASSLGRDSTYNEQFF,TRBJ2-1,TRBD1,few,TRBV5-6
TGTGCCAGTAGAAGGGGACGGGACTCCCTCGGAGATACGCAGTATTTT,CASRRGRDSLGDTQYF,TRBJ2-3,.,.,TRBV19
TGTGCCAGCTCACCCCTTCCTACCGGGGGACGCACAGATACGCAGTATTTT,CASSPLPTGGRTDTQYF,TRBJ2-3,.,.,TRBV18
TGTGCCAGCAGCCAACTCCAAACCGGGACAGCAGGAAACACCATATATTTT,CASSQLQTGTAGNTIYF,TRBJ1-3,TRBD1,once,TRBV3-1/TRBV3-2
TGTGCCAGCTCACCACCGTCGTTCCTCTACGAGCAGTACTTC,CASSPPSFLYEQYF,TRBJ2-7,.,.,TRBV18
TGTGCCAGCAGCTACCCGGGACAGGGTTACGGGGAGCTGTTTTTT,CASSYPGQGYGELFF,TRBJ2-2,TRBD1,.,TRBV5-4
TGTGCCAGCAGCTTAGCGGACATCAGGAACACTGAAGCTTTCTTT,CASSLADIRNTEAFF,TRBJ1-1,.,.,TRBV7-2
TGTGCCAGTAGTATAGGGACAGGCCGGACGCAGCCCCAGCATTTT,CASSIGTGRTQPQHF,TRBJ1-5,TRBD1,.,TRBV19
TGCGCCAGCAGCCCCCGGACAGGGGCCACGAACACTGAAGCTTTCTTT,CASSPRTGATNTEAFF,TRBJ1-1,TRBD1,.,TRBV5-1
TGTGCCAGCAGTACCCGACTAGCGGGACACACAGATACGCAGTATTTT,CASSTRLAGHTDTQYF,TRBJ2-3,TRBD2,.,TRBV6-2/TRBV6-3
TGTGCCATCAGTGAGAACCCCGCCCAGGGGGGTAACTATGGCTACACCTTC,CAISENPAQGGNYGYTF,TRBJ1-2,TRBD1,.,TRBV10-3
TGTGCCAGCAGCGAAAGCGGGAGCTCAGGGGAGCTGTTTTTT,CASSESGSSGELFF,TRBJ2-2,TRBD2,few,TRBV3-1/TRBV3-2
TGTGCCAGCAGTGGGACAGGGGGCAATCAGCCCCAGCATTTT,CASSGTGGNQPQHF,TRBJ1-5,TRBD1,.,TRBV2
TGTGCCAGCAGCCGTAGGGACAGCTACGAGCAGTACTTC,CASSRRDSYEQYF,TRBJ2-7,TRBD1,.,TRBV5-4
TGTGCCAGCAGCTTAGCCGGGACAGAAAACACTGAAGCTTTCTTT,CASSLAGTENTEAFF,TRBJ1-1,TRBD1,.,TRBV11-3
TGTGCCAGCAGCTTAATTCCCGGACTAGCGGGGTCCTACGAGCAGTACTTC,CASSLIPGLAGSYEQYF,TRBJ2-7,TRBD2,.,TRBV7-2
TGTGCCAGCGGGGGCTCAGTCTCCGAGCAGTACTTC,CASGGSVSEQYF,TRBJ2-7,.,.,TRBV6-5
TGTGCCAGCAGTCCCCTGGGACAGGGGGCTGGTGGCTACACCTTC,CASSPLGQGAGGYTF,TRBJ1-2,TRBD1,.,TRBV27
TGTGCCAGCCGACAGGGCGGAGCCTACGAGCAGTACTTC,CASRQGGAYEQYF,TRBJ2-7,TRBD1,few,TRBV19
TGTGCCACCAGTGATTTACGGGGCTCCTACAATGAGCAGTTCTTC,CATSDLRGSYNEQFF,TRBJ2-1,.,.,TRBV24-1
TGTGCCAGCAGCTCAGCCGGGACAGGGTGGCACGAGCAGTACTTC,CASSSAGTGWHEQYF,TRBJ2-7,TRBD1,.,TRBV5-4
TGTGCCAGTAGGAGAGGCGGGGGAGATACGCAGTATTTT,CASRRGGGDTQYF,TRBJ2-3,TRBD2,few,TRBV19
TGCGCCAGCATGACCCTAGCGGCCTCCTACGAGCAGTACTTC,CASMTLAASYEQYF,TRBJ2-7,TRBD2,.,TRBV10-2
TGTGCCAGCAGTCGGTCCCTCCTTGGACAGGCGAGCACTGAAGCTTTCTTT,CASSRSLLGQASTEAFF,TRBJ1-1,TRBD1,.,TRBV6-6
TGTGCCAGCAGCTTAGTACCTGGCAGGGGGAAACAAGAGACCCAGTACTTC,CASSLVPGRGKQETQYF,TRBJ2-5,TRBD1,.,TRBV7-2
TGTGCCACCAGTGATTGGGGAACTAGCGGACAAGAGACCCAGTACTTC,CATSDWGTSGQETQYF,TRBJ2-5,TRBD2,.,TRBV24-1
TGTGCCAGCAGCTTTCTAATATCTAGCACAGATACGCAGTATTTT,CASSFLISSTDTQYF,TRBJ2-3,.,.,TRBV7-2
TGTGCCAGCAGTTCGGGACTTTCTGGGACCCAGTACTTC,CASSSGLSGTQYF,TRBJ2-5,.,.,TRBV27
TGTGCCAGCAGTGGACAGGGGCACCTGAGGGCTTTCTTT,CASSGQGHLRAFF,TRBJ1-1,TRBD1,.,TRBV27
TGTGCCAGCAGCCGCGACAGGGGGGCCGGGGAGCTGTTTTTT,CASSRDRGAGELFF,TRBJ2-2,TRBD1,once,TRBV6-5
TGTGCCAGCACCGAGGGGGCTGGCTATGGCTACACCTTC,CASTEGAGYGYTF,TRBJ1-2,TRBD1,.,TRBV5-4
TGTGCCAGCAGCGTGGCGGGACTAGCTGCGACAGATACGCAGTATTTT,CASSVAGLAATDTQYF,TRBJ2-3,TRBD2,.,TRBV9
TGTGCCAGCAGCTTAAACCCCCGAGGTAGCGGGAGCAATGAGCAGTTCTTC,CASSLNPRGSGSNEQFF,TRBJ2-1,TRBD2,.,TRBV7-2
TGTGCCAGCAGTCTCCAGGACACCGGGGAGCTGTTTTTT,CASSLQDTGELFF,TRBJ2-2,.,.,TRBV12-3/TRBV12-4
TGTGCCAGCAGAAGGGGACAGACCGGGGAGCTGTTTTTT,CASRRGQTGELFF,TRBJ2-2,TRBD1,.,TRBV11-3
TGTGCCAGCAGTGCGCGGAGCGGGGGGGCCGCGGAGACCCAGTACTTC,CASSARSGGAAETQYF,TRBJ2-5,TRBD2,.,TRBV6-1
TGTGCCACCAGTGACCCGACAGGGTCCCAAGAGACCCAGTACTTC,CATSDPTGSQETQYF,TRBJ2-5,TRBD1,.,TRBV24-1
TGTGCCAGCAGTGAATCAAACAGGGAAGGCACTGAAGCTTTCTTT,CASSESNREGTEAFF,TRBJ1-1,.,once,TRBV2
TGTGCCAGCAGCTTAATAGCGGGAGACGAGCAGTACTTC,CASSLIAGDEQYF,TRBJ2-7,TRBD2,.,TRBV7-2
TGTGCCAGTAGGTTGGATCGGAGGACGCGTTCACCCCTCCACTTT,CASRLDRRTRSPLHF,TRBJ1-6,.,few,TRBV19
TGTGCCAGTAGTTCGGGACTCCCCGGGGAGCTGTTTTTT,CASSSGLPGELFF,TRBJ2-2,.,.,TRBV19
TGTGCCAGCAGCCCACAGGGGATCGGGGAGCTGTTTTTT,CASSPQGIGELFF,TRBJ2-2,TRBD1,.,TRBV5-4
TGTGCCAGCAGCTTCGCGGGCCGGGTGAGGGACACTGAAGCTTTCTTT,CASSFAGRVRDTEAFF,TRBJ1-1,.,once,TRBV7-6
TGTGCCGCAGCCCCCGGGGGGCAGCCCCAGCATTTT,CAAAPGGQPQHF,TRBJ1-5,.,.,TRBV28